A single sample is the source of the 21 T cell receptor beta chains below, sequenced in a study of technical replicates of blood from a handful of donors. Profiling relied on immunoSEQ multiplex PCR, and the TCRdb table lists in-frame clones only, not all of them. The sample shows roughly 76,000 clones, roughly 85% of them seen only once. The sample taken for sequencing was PBMCs. The receptor source for this set is a human donor in good health. Some clones in this sample may be carry-over from other donors' samples.

This clone was seen only a few times. This chain connects TRBV4-2 to TRBJ2-5; TRBD2 agrees at 11 bases. V lost 4 bases to trimming and J lost 6 bases; unmatched junction nucleotides: 7. The germline gives CDR1 LGHNA, CDR2 YNFKEQ. The CDR3 contains 15 residues. CDR3: CASSPDSGGVKTQYF. Written as DNA, the CDR3 is TGTGCCAGCAGCCCTGATAGCGGGGGGGTGAAGACCCAGTACTTC.

The rearrangement uses TRBV7-2 and TRBJ1-5, with D hard to call. CDR1 is SGHTA, CDR2 FQGNSA, per germline. The CDR3 sequence is 15 residues long. Trimming stripped 2 bases from V and 0 bases from J, with 8 bases between. The CDR3: CASSLSQSSNQPQHF. The CDR3 DNA is TGTGCCAGCAGCTTATCGCAGTCTAGCAATCAGCCCCAGCATTTT.

V gene TRBV6-5 combines with J gene TRBJ2-1; 13 bases align to TRBD2. V shed 6 bases and J 4 bases; nucleotides not matched to a gene: 3. The germline CDR1 and CDR2 sequences are MNHEY and SVGAGI. CDR3 length equals 15 residues. CDR3 DNA sequence: TGTGCCAGCAGCTCACTAGCGGGGGGGTACAATGAGCAGTTCTTC. Translated: CASSSLAGGYNEQFF.

The chain is built from TRBV4-1 and TRBJ1-1, with 12 bases lining up with TRBD1. Trimming removed 3 bases from V and 4 bases from J; junction bases left unmatched: 6. The CDR3 has 16 residues. The germline V gene encodes CDR1 MGHRA and CDR2 YSYEKL. The CDR3 DNA follows: TGCGCCAGCAGCCAGTACGGGACAGGGGGCAGCACTGAAGCTTTCTTT. Its protein is CASSQYGTGGSTEAFF.

The chain recombines TRBV9 with TRBJ2-5; 12 bases line up with TRBD2. Germline CDR1 and CDR2: SGDLS and YYNGEE. V lost 3 bases, J lost 1 base, and 4 bases stayed unmatched. This CDR3 region has 16 residues. The CDR3 DNA follows: TGTGCCAGCAGCGCGTTGACTAGCGGGGGCCAAGAGACCCAGTACTTC. Translating it yields CASSALTSGGQETQYF.

The chain links TRBV5-6 to TRBJ1-2, with D possibly matching TRBD1 (6 bases). V lost 4 bases to trimming and J lost 1 base, with 8 bases between them. This CDR3 region has 13 residues. Per germline, CDR1 SGHDT and CDR2 YYEEEE. CDR3 sequence (DNA): TGTGCCAGCAGCAGGACAGATAACTATGGCTACACCTTC. It is translated as CASSRTDNYGYTF. The full variable domain, rest sourced from reference TRBV5-6 and TRBJ1-2, is DAGVTQSPTHLIKTRGQQVTLRCSPKSGHDTVSWYQQALGQGPQFIFQYYEEEERQRGNFPDRFSGHQFPNYSSELNVNALLLGDSALYLCASSRTDNYGYTFGSGTRLTVV.

The CDR3 spells CASSHSQGGQPQHF. The CDR3 DNA reads as TGTGCCAGCAGCCACTCACAGGGGGGTCAGCCCCAGCATTTT. The rearrangement uses TRBV7-8 and TRBJ1-5, with 8 nucleotides matching TRBD1. The germline V gene has CDR1 SGHVS and CDR2 FQNEAQ. The J segment lost 6 bases and the V segment lost 5 bases, leaving 6 bases of the junction unmatched. CDR3 length equals 14 residues.

The V gene is TRBV28, the J gene TRBJ1-4; 10 bases align to TRBD1. The CDR3 runs to 14 residues. The trim removed 8 bases at V and 0 bases at J, leaving 0 bases unmatched. Per germline, CDR1 MDHEN and CDR2 SYDVKM. The CDR3 loop reads CASGTGATNEKLFF. Here the CDR3 DNA reads TGTGCCAGCGGGACAGGGGCAACTAATGAAAAACTGTTTTTT.

The table lists this clone with a count of one. The gene calls are TRBV6-1 and TRBJ2-1; D ambiguous. This CDR3 comprises 12 residues. Germline V CDR1 and CDR2: MNHNS, SASEGT. V lost 4 bases to trimming and J lost 10 bases, with 11 bases between them. The CDR3 DNA sequence: TGTGCCAGCAGTGGGAGAATTTGGGAGCAGTTCTTC. Residues: CASSGRIWEQFF.

V and J are TRBV10-3 and TRBJ1-2, with unresolved D. Trimming left V 0 bases short and J 4 bases short, with 6 bases between. Germline V gene sequence: CDR1 ENHRY, CDR2 SYGVKD. There are 13 residues in the CDR3. The DNA for the CDR3 is TGTGCCATCAGTGAGTCGCCAGGCTATGGCTACACCTTC. This gives the protein CAISESPGYGYTF.

The chain uses TRBV5-1 and TRBJ2-1; 10 bases align to TRBD2. This CDR3 contains 15 residues. CDR1 is SGHRS and CDR2 is YFSETQ in the germline V gene. V was pared by 4 bases and J by 4 bases, with 5 bases of the junction left unmatched. CDR3 nucleotide sequence: TGCGCCAGCAGCCTTTTTAGCGGGGGGTACAATGAGCAGTTCTTC. Protein product: CASSLFSGGYNEQFF.

Of note for this clone: At the DNA level, this CDR3 is encoded by other sequences in the same sample as well. The genes are TRBV27 and TRBJ1-4, with D maybe TRBD1 (6 bases). V was trimmed by 7 bases and J by 8 bases, leaving 14 bases between them. The germline gives CDR1 MNHEY, CDR2 SMNVEV (reference sequence). The CDR3 loop spans 13 amino acids. CDR3 bases: TGTGCCAGCATGGAACAGGGTAGAGAAAAACTGTTTTTT. It encodes CASMEQGREKLFF.

This chain connects TRBV4-2 to TRBJ2-7; 8 nucleotides match TRBD2. The germline CDR1 and CDR2 sequences are LGHNA and YNFKEQ. J was trimmed by 5 bases and V by 0 bases; bases with no gene match: 6. This CDR3 spans 15 amino acids. The CDR3: CASSQEASGRDEQYF. CDR3 DNA: TGTGCCAGCAGCCAAGAAGCGAGCGGGAGAGACGAGCAGTACTTC.

This clone was seen a single time. The genes are TRBV2 and TRBJ1-2, with D possibly TRBD1 on 5 matching bases. There are 14 residues in the CDR3. Trimming stripped 7 bases from V and 6 bases from J, with 18 bases between. Germline-derived CDR1 and CDR2 are SNHLY and FYNNEI. CDR3 sequence: CASNRGEAGNGYTF. The CDR3 nucleotides are TGTGCCAGCAACCGAGGGGAGGCGGGGAATGGCTACACCTTC.

This clone appeared once. Germline is not matched at one junction end, which may reflect a read error. The V call is TRBV6-5, the J call TRBJ2-7; 12 bases line up with TRBD2. The V gene's germline CDR1 is MNHEY and CDR2 SVGAGI. The CDR3 is made up of 13 amino acids. In nucleotides, the CDR3 is TGTGCCAGCAGCCCCCGGCTAGCGGGAGGGCCGCACTTC. Protein product: CASSPRLAGGPHF.

This clone was picked up a small number of times. J is TRBJ1-2 and V is TRBV7-8; D gene unclear. V was cut by 1 base and J by 7 bases, with 19 bases left in between. CDR3 length: 16 residues. Germline loops: CDR1 SGHVS, CDR2 FQNEAQ. DNA of the CDR3: TGTGCCAGCAGCTTAGAACCAGGTGCCTTTGGTTTTGGCTACACCTTC. Translated: CASSLEPGAFGFGYTF.

The chain carries TRBV2 and TRBJ1-2; 8 positions match TRBD1. Germline lookup yields CDR1 SNHLY and CDR2 FYNNEI. J lost 12 bases, V lost 6 bases, and 15 bases had no gene match. The CDR3 is 14 residues long. CDR3 DNA: TGTGCCAGCAGCGATCTCAGGGGGCGCGTAGGCCACACCTTC. Its protein is CASSDLRGRVGHTF.

The chain uses TRBV6-5 and TRBJ1-4; unclear D gene. Trimming took 2 bases from V and 8 from J, leaving 12 bases between them. This CDR3 has 14 residues. Germline loops: CDR1 MNHEY, CDR2 SVGAGI. The CDR3 nucleotides are TGTGCCAGCAGTTACCGCGGCAGCGAGGAAAAACTGTTTTTT. Its protein is CASSYRGSEEKLFF.

The V call is TRBV27, the J call TRBJ1-1; D gene unclear. CDR1 is MNHEY and CDR2 is SMNVEV in the germline V gene (reference sequence). Deletions cut 5 bases from V and 5 bases from J, with 15 bases between. There are 14 residues in the CDR3. The CDR3 sequence is CASSTPGRVTEAFF. CDR3 sequence (DNA): TGTGCCAGCAGTACCCCCGGGAGGGTTACTGAAGCTTTCTTT.

This chain connects TRBV10-1 to TRBJ1-5; D might be TRBD1 (6 bases). CDR1 is WNHNN, CDR2 SYGVQD, per germline (reference sequence). Trimming took off 2 bases at V and 5 bases at J, with 22 bases between the two ends. This CDR3 has 18 amino acids. The CDR3 spells CASSENEFRGAGDQPQHF. The CDR3 bases are TGCGCCAGCAGTGAGAACGAGTTTCGGGGGGCAGGAGATCAGCCCCAGCATTTT.

This chain links TRBV14 with TRBJ1-2, with TRBD1 identical over 8 bases. Germline V lookup: CDR1 SGHDN, CDR2 FVKESK. The CDR3 has 17 amino acids. With 2 bases clipped from V and 8 bases from J, the junction kept 16 bases outside the gene matches. CDR3 nucleotides: TGTGCCAGCAGCCAACTCGCCTGGTCAGGGGGCGCGAAGGGCTACACCTTC. Its translation: CASSQLAWSGGAKGYTF.